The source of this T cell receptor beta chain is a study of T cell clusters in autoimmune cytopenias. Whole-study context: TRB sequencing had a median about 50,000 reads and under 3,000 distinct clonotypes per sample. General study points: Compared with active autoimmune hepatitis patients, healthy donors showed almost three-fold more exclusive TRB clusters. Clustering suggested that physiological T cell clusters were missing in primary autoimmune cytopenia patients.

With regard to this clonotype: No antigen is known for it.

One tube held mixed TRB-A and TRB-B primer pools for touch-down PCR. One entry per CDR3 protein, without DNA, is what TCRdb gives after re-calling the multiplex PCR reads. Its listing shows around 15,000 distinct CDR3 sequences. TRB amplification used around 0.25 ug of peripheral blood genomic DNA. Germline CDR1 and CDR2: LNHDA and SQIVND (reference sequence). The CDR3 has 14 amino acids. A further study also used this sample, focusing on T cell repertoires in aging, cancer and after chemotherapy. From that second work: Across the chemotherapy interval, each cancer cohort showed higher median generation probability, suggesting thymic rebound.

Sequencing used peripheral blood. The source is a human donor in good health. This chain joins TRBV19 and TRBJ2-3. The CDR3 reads CASSMHVSTDTQYF.